This TCR beta chain was identified during a study of molecular identifiers for immune sequencing clone quantification. TCRdb redid the calling of the PCR reads with MiXCR, one entry per CDR3 protein. The data contain 400,000 to 600,000 distinct CDR3 sequences, 20% to 25% of them singletons. Details on this clonotype: The junction shows a germline mismatch at one end, possibly a read error.

The CDR3 is made up of 13 amino acids. Germline lookup yields CDR1 SEHNR and CDR2 FQNEAQ (reference sequence). The source is a human donor in good health. Some libraries in this study had Jurkat cell RNA spiked in. The sequenced material came from naive CD8+ T cells from blood, with Jurkat cell RNA spiked in. Noted subset: FACS-sorted CD8+CD4-CCR7+CD45RA+ naive T cells. This chain uses TRBV7-9 with TRBJ1-2; D uncertain. In nucleotides, the CDR3 is TGTGTCAGCAGCTTAGCACAGAACTATGGCTACACCTTC. It translates to CVSSLAQNYGYTF.